This TCR beta chain was identified during a study of T cells expressing NK-cell markers (dated by TCRdb to about 2020). About the investigation overall: In sorted CD3+CD56+NKG2C+, CD3+CD56+NKG2C- and CD3+CD56-NKG2C+ T-cell subsets from several donors, TCR beta-chain repertoires were profiled. Among the eight sequenced donors, only one was HCMV-seronegative, while the other seven were HCMV-seropositive. Randomly selected healthy volunteers, three men and five women, were used as the eight sequenced donors. The libraries were sequenced on Illumina HiSeq 2000/2500, MiSeq or NextSeq, producing 2 x 150 bp reads. Broader findings and caveats from the paper: Those dominant clonotypes were again the most abundant among CD3+CD56-NKG2C+ cells in a handful of donors, at roughly 25-65%. In several donors, the dominant CD3+CD56+NKG2C+ clonotypes were found to rank among the top 10 CD8+ clonotypes and to make up about 1.0-7.0% of CD8+ T cells. Whether the expanded NKG2C-expressing T cell clones were specific for HCMV antigens remained unclear.

TCRdb lists the instrument as Illumina HiSeq 2000. 5'RACE template switching, by which a universal primer site and unique molecular identifiers were added, was used to make TCR beta cDNA libraries. cDNA synthesis was primed from the TCR beta constant segment, followed by two successive PCR amplification steps. The published analysis was carried out like this. MIGEC handled demultiplexing of the reads and grouping by UMI, while MiTCR was used to assemble and quantify clonotypes. Only TCR cDNA sequences supported by at least two reads were kept to exclude erroneous sequences. The tcR package was used for downstream repertoire analysis, and clonotypes were matched across fractions by CDR3 nucleotide sequence plus V segment. VDJmatch was used to annotate antigen specificity against VDJdb, with one amino acid substitution in CDR3 permitted. TCRdb reprocessed the reads, so every CDR3 protein sequence counts as one entry and DNA is not shown. TCRdb, not the authors, supplied the V and J calls. The sample's records list about 260,000 distinct CDR3 sequences. The ten biggest clones cover roughly 4.2% of the sample.

From the cysteine up to the phenylalanine, the CDR3 has a length of 13 residues. The nucleotide record is missing. Concerning this clonotype: Its specific antigen is unknown.

A commercial ELISA kit detecting HCMV-specific IgG in serum was used to determine HCMV serostatus. Peripheral blood mononuclear cells were isolated from blood by Ficoll density gradient centrifugation. Sequencing input: blood T cells: a sorted CD56 or NKG2C T cell subset, CD4+ or CD8+ T cells, or bulk PBMC T cells (not recorded which). The V gene is TRBV12-3 or TRBV12-4 and the J gene is TRBJ1-2; TCRdb's D gene call, TRBD1, goes unchecked for lack of DNA. The clonotype originates from a woman aged 18-69 years in good health. The CDR3: CASSPSGGKGYTF.